This T cell receptor beta chain was recovered during a study of shared clonotypes between healthy human individuals. The protocol was immunoSEQ multiplex PCR, while the TCRdb copy is restricted to in-frame clones and leaves out a portion. The repertoire holds more than 2 million clones, with 90% to 97% as singletons. This CDR3 contains 13 residues. Germline loops: CDR1 MNHNY, CDR2 SVGAGI (reference sequence). Losses at the gene ends were 2 bases for V and 6 bases for J; bases not matched to a gene: 0. This chain uses TRBV6-6 with TRBJ1-4; 7 nucleotides align to TRBD1. This TCR was sampled from a man between 18 and 29 years old in good health. The sample taken for sequencing was naive CD4+ T cells sorted from blood. Subset indicated: CD45RA+ positively selected. The CDR3 reads CASSYGTDEKLFF. The DNA for the CDR3 is TGTGCCAGCAGTTACGGGACAGATGAAAAACTGTTTTTT.